This TCR beta chain was recovered during a study of cytomegalovirus exposure and HLA in healthy donors. A note on this clone: Antigen: not known.

Study-level findings and limits: According to a subsequent analysis, TCR clusters from the first cohort were inclined to appear together in the 110 or so validation repertoires. The CMV antigen specificity of a few CMV-associated chains was confirmed through in vitro analysis.

Assay used: immunoSEQ multiplex PCR; TCRdb lists only in-frame clones, some missing. This repertoire shows some 130,000 clones, around 80% found once; its top ten account for 25% to 30%. Germline assignment: CDR1 MNHNS and CDR2 SASEGT. Trimming removed 7 bases at V and 10 bases at J, with 11 bases between. This CDR3 comprises 11 residues. The donors were in the 120-subject validation cohort; that cohort was separate from the approximately 730-subject first cohort. Sequenced input: PBMCs. The chain has TRBV6-1 and TRBJ2-1; TRBD2 might be the D (6 bases). The receptor was isolated from a man aged 30 to 39 in good health and CMV-seropositive. CDR3 region: CASNGDLEQFF. CDR3 nucleotide sequence: TGTGCCAGCAACGGGGACTTAGAGCAGTTCTTC.